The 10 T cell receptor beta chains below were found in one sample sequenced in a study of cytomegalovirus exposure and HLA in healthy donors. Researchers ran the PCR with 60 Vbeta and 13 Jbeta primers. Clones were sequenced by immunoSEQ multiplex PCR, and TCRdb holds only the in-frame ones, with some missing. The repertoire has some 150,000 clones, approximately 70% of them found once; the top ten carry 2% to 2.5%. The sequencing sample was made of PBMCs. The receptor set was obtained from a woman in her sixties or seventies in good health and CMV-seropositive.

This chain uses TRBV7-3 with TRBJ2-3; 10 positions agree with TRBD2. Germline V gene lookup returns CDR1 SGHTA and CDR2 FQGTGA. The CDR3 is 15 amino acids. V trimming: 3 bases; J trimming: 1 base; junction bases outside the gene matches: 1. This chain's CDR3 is CASSFLAGGTDTQYF. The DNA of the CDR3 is TGTGCCAGCAGCTTCCTAGCGGGAGGCACAGATACGCAGTATTTT.

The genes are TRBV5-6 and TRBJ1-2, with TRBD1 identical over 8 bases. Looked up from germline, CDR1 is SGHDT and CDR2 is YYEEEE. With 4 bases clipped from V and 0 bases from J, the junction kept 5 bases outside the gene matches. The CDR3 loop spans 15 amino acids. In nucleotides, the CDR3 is TGTGCCAGCAGCGTTAGGGACAGGCCTAACTATGGCTACACCTTC. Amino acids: CASSVRDRPNYGYTF.

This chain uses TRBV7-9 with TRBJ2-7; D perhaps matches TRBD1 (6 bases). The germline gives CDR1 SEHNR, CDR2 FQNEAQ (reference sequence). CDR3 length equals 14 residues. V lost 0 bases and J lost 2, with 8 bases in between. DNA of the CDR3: TGTGCCAGCAGCTTAGCGGGGGCCACCTACGAGCAGTACTTC. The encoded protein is CASSLAGATYEQYF.

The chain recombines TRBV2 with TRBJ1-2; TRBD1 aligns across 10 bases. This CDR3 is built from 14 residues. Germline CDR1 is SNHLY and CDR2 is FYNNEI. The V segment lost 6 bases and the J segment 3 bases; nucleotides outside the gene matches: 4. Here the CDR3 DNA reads TGTGCCAGCAGGGACGGACAGGGGGACTATGGCTACACCTTC. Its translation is CASRDGQGDYGYTF.

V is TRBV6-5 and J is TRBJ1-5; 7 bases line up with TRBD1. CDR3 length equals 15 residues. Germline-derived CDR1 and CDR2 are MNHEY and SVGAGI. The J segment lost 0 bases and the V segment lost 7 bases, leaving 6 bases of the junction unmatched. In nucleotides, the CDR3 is TGTGCCAGCATGAGGGGGCCTAATAGCAATCAGCCCCAGCATTTT. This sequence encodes CASMRGPNSNQPQHF.

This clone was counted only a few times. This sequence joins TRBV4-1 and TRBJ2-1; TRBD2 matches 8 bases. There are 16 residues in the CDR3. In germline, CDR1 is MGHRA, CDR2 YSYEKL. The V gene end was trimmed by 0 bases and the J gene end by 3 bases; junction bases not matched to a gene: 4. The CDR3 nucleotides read TGCGCCAGCAGCCAAGACAAGAGCGGGGGCTACAATGAGCAGTTCTTC. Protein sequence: CASSQDKSGGYNEQFF.

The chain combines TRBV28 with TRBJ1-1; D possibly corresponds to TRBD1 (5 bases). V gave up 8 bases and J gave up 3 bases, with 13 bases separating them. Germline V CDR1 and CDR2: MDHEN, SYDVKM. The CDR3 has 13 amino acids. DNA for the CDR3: TGTGCCAGCCTAGGGGTCGTGGACACTGAAGCTTTCTTT. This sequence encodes CASLGVVDTEAFF.

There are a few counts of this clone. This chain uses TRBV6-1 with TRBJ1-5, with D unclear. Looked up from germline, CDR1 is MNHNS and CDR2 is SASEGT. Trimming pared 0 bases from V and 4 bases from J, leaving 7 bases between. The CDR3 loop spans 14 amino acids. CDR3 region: CASSEAARNQPQHF. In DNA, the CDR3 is TGTGCCAGCAGTGAAGCTGCGAGGAATCAGCCCCAGCATTTT.

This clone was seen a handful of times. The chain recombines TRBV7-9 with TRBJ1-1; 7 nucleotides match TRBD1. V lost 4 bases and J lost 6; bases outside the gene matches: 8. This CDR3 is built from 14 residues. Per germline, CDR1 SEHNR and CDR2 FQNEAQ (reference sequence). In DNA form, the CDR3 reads TGTGCCAGCAGCTCAGGGGGAACCTATTCTGAAGCTTTCTTT. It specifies CASSSGGTYSEAFF.

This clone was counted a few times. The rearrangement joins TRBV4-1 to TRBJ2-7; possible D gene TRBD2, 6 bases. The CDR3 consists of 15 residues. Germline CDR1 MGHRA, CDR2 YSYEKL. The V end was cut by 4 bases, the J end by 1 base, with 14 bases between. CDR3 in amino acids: CASSLDSGPSYEQYF. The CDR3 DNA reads TGCGCCAGCAGCCTAGATAGCGGACCTTCCTACGAGCAGTACTTC.